Given below is one T cell receptor (beta chain) in context. Its specificity is unknown. This entry belongs to a study of vaccination effects on CD4 cells after COVID-19. On the study more broadly: Each well held two million PBMC cultured with approximately 9.6 ug/ml peptides and roughly 9.7 IU/ml IL-2.

TCRdb keeps only in-frame clones here, not all; method: immunoSEQ multiplex PCR. Here the sample spans about 38,000 clones, roughly 87% being singletons. Germline V gene sequence: CDR1 SGHRS, CDR2 YFSETQ. After removal of 4 bases from V and 3 bases from J, the junction contained 6 bases not matched to a gene. This CDR3 has 14 amino acids. Culture lasted 10 days before CD4+ T cell isolation. Nucleocapsid antibody tests were negative, and the vaccine recipients had no prior SARS-CoV-2 infection. The sequences come from CD4+ T cells from PBMCs cultured without peptide, collected before COVID-19 vaccination. This clonotype was sampled from a human donor who received a COVID-19 vaccine. The chain couples TRBV5-1 to TRBJ1-1; 7 bases are shared with TRBD1. CDR3 nucleotides: TGCGCCAGCAGCGTTACAGGGGTTTACACTGAAGCTTTCTTT. Amino acids: CASSVTGVYTEAFF.